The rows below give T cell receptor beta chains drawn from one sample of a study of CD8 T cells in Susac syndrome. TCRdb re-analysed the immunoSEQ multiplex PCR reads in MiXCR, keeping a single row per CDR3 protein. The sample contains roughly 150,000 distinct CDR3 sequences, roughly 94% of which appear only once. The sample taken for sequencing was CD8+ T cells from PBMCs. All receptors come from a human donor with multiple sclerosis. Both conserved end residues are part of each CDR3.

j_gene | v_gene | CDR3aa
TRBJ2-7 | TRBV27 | CASSLAPEQYF
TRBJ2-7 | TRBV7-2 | CASSLGLAGDYEQYF
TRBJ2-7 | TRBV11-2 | CASSFGAGEQYF
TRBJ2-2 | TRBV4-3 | CASSQVVGSPVLTGELFF
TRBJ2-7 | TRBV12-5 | CASGSGTEPFYEQYF
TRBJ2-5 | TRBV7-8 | CASSRRREETQYF
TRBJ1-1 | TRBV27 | CASSIQGKYTEAFF
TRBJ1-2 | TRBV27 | CASSLRSGTGSGYTF
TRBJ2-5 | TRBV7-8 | CASSSNAGTGPETQYF
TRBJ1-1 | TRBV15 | CATSWRGQTNTEAFF
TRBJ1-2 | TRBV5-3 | CARSLSGGYGYTF